Each of the 10 T cell receptor beta chains below was sequenced from the same sample in a study of cytomegalovirus exposure and HLA in healthy donors (TCRdb year 2017). The library was built by means of the immunoSEQ multiplex PCR assay. The multiplex PCR relied on a mix of 60 forward primers for TCR Vbeta segments and 13 reverse primers for TCR Jbeta segments. The table was pulled from immuneACCESS by TCRdb, which kept in-frame rearrangements only. Such tables lose some clones; where checked, under half of the loss comes from unresolved V genes, and the rest has no known cause. This sample gives roughly 100,000 clones in total; roughly an eighth of them show up just once. Around 15% of the sample rests with the top ten. Sequenced: PBMCs. All receptors come from a man aged 40-49 years in good health and CMV-seropositive.

This clone was counted between two and nine times. The chain couples TRBV6-5 to TRBJ2-5; no clear D. This CDR3 has 15 amino acids. The germline gives CDR1 MNHEY, CDR2 SVGAGI. V was trimmed by 0 bases and J by 11 bases, leaving 19 bases between them. Written as DNA, the CDR3 is TGTGCCAGCAGTTACTCTGTTGGTCCCTTTTTGGAGCAGTACTTC. As protein: CASSYSVGPFLEQYF.

This clone was found a few times. V is TRBV28 and J is TRBJ2-7; D is possibly TRBD1 (6 bases). This CDR3 contains 11 residues. Trimming cost V 3 bases and J 13 bases, with 13 bases left between them. Germline V CDR1 and CDR2: MDHEN, SYDVKM. The CDR3 nucleotides are TGTGCCAGCAGTTTGCGCCGGGACATTTACTTC. Amino acids: CASSLRRDIYF.

This clone was detected a few times. V is TRBV4-1 and J is TRBJ1-1; D possibly corresponds to TRBD1 (5 bases). V lost 1 base to trimming and J lost 4 bases, with 13 bases between them. The CDR3 length is 15 residues. Per germline, CDR1 MGHRA and CDR2 YSYEKL. The CDR3 loop reads CASSQVLGAGTEAFF. The CDR3 bases are TGCGCCAGCAGCCAAGTCCTAGGGGCCGGCACTGAAGCTTTCTTT.

The chain combines TRBV28 with TRBJ1-5, with D uncertain. The V gene lost 2 bases and the J gene lost 6 bases, with 2 bases spanning the gap. Germline loops: CDR1 MDHEN, CDR2 SYDVKM. The CDR3 runs 11 residues. CDR3 nucleotides: TGTGCCAGCAGTTTACGTCAGCCCCAGCATTTT. It specifies CASSLRQPQHF.

This clone was seen a handful of times. The chain combines TRBV10-3 with TRBJ2-2; tentative D call: TRBD1 (6 bases). Trimming cost V 6 bases and J 3 bases, with 11 bases left between them. The germline V gene has CDR1 ENHRY and CDR2 SYGVKD. The CDR3 totals 14 residues. CDR3 residues: CAIRDHRDTGELFF. CDR3 DNA: TGTGCCATCAGAGACCACAGGGACACCGGGGAGCTGTTTTTT.

CDR3 sequence reads: CSVVEGYEQYF. The CDR3 nucleotides are TGCAGCGTAGTAGAGGGTTACGAGCAGTACTTC. The chain is built from TRBV29-1 and TRBJ2-7; perhaps TRBD2 as D (5 bases). This CDR3 is built from 11 residues. CDR1 and CDR2 from the germline V gene are SQVTM and ANQGSEA. V was clipped by 6 bases and J by 4 bases, with 10 bases between them.

The V and J genes are TRBV4-1 and TRBJ2-4; possible D gene TRBD2, 5 bases. V lost 6 bases to trimming and J lost 6 bases, with 12 bases between them. This CDR3 comprises 13 residues. Germline CDR1 MGHRA, CDR2 YSYEKL. Written as DNA, the CDR3 is TGCGCCAGCAGTTCGGAAGGAGGAAACATTCAGTACTTC. Translation: CASSSEGGNIQYF.

V gene TRBV7-2 combines with J gene TRBJ2-7; the match to TRBD2 covers 9 bases. CDR3 length equals 15 residues. V shed 5 bases, J shed 4 bases, and the junction held 9 bases outside the gene matches. Germline V gene sequence: CDR1 SGHTA, CDR2 FQGNSA. The CDR3 region is CASSPGASGNYEQYF. The CDR3 DNA is TGTGCCAGCAGCCCCGGGGCTAGCGGGAATTACGAGCAGTACTTC.

There are a few counts of this clone. The CDR3 sequence is CASSLDRAGGRTGELFF. DNA for the CDR3: TGTGCCAGCAGCTTAGATCGAGCGGGAGGTCGTACCGGGGAGCTGTTTTTT. The V call is TRBV11-2, the J call TRBJ2-2; 9 bases map to TRBD2. Trimming took 0 bases from V and 5 from J; bases not matched to a gene: 7. Germline V gene lookup returns CDR1 SGHAT and CDR2 FQNNGV. The CDR3 is 17 residues long.

This sequence joins TRBV9 and TRBJ2-7; D unclear. The ends were cut back, 4 bases at V and 0 bases at J, with 14 bases in the middle. The CDR3 loop spans 15 amino acids. Germline CDR1 SGDLS, CDR2 YYNGEE. The CDR3 loop is CASSRQSSYSYEQYF. The DNA for the CDR3 is TGTGCCAGCAGCCGACAAAGCTCATACTCCTACGAGCAGTACTTC.